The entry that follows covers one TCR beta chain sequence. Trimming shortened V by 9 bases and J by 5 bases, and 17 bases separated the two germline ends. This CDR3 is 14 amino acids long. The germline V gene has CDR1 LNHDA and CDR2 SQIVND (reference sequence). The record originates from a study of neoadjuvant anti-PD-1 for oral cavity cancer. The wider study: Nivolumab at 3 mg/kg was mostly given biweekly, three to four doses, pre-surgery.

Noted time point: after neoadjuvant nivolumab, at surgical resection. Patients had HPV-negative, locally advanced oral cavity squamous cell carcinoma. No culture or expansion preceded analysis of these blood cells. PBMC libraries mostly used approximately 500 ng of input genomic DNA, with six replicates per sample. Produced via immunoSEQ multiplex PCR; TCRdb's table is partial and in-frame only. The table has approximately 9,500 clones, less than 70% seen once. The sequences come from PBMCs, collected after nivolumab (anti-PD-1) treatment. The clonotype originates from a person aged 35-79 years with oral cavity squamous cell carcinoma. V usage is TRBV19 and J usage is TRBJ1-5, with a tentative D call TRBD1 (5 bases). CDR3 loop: CASNPTVGHQPQHF. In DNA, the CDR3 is TGTGCCAGCAACCCGACGGTGGGGCATCAGCCCCAGCATTTT.